The present T cell receptor (beta chain) was sequenced within a study of T cell responses to AZD1222 COVID-19 vaccine. Study as a whole: Researchers grouped second doses given at about 4 or about 12 weeks into one pool.

Study-wide points: The donor cohort was predominantly white British with a female majority, and clonal diversity may have been underestimated.

For this clone: No antigen is known for it.

V dropped 3 bases and J dropped 4 bases, with 11 bases sitting between them. The CDR3 contains 14 residues. Germline values: CDR1 MNHNS, CDR2 SASEGT. The method was immunoSEQ multiplex PCR; TCRdb's version includes in-frame clones alone and lacks a portion of them. The sample includes 150,000 or so clones, roughly nine tenths of them seen just once. This sequence joins TRBV6-1 and TRBJ2-3; a weak D match, TRBD1 (6 bases). The clonotype was recovered from an adult in good health. Sequencing was performed on peripheral blood, taken on day 0 of AZD1222 vaccination. The CDR3 loop reads CASSDGRGADTQYF. For the CDR3, the DNA is TGTGCCAGCAGTGATGGCAGGGGAGCAGATACGCAGTATTTT.